A selection of T cell receptor beta chains follows, all from one sample in a study of brain T cells in children with intractable seizures. The repertoire was sequenced with immunoSEQ multiplex PCR; TCRdb's copy has only in-frame clones and lacks some. The data show around 100,000 clones, approximately 94% seen once. Material: peripheral blood, obtained at surgery. The receptor source for this set is a boy less than two years old with hemimegalencephaly and intractable seizures. Each CDR3 is given with its conserved first and last residue. The D gene is left open where the match is weak. Not all rows give a size; the values are once, few, many and, for expanded clones, a class.

clone_size j_call v_call d_call cdr3_aa cdr3_nt
- TRBJ2-7 TRBV5-4 - CASSNRASYEQYF TGTGCCAGCAGCAACAGGGCCTCCTACGAGCAGTACTTC
- TRBJ2-7 TRBV2 TRBD2 CASSFSGTYEQYF TGTGCCAGCAGTTTTAGCGGGACCTACGAGCAGTACTTC
- TRBJ1-1 TRBV28 TRBD1 CATGDRDMNTEAFF TGTGCCACCGGGGACAGGGACATGAACACTGAAGCTTTCTTT
once TRBJ2-2 TRBV28 - CASSLAATGELFF TGTGCCAGCAGTTTGGCGGCCACCGGGGAGCTGTTTTTT
- TRBJ1-1 TRBV28 TRBD1 CASSPEGASGTEAFF TGTGCCAGCAGTCCAGAGGGGGCTTCGGGCACTGAAGCTTTCTTT
- TRBJ2-1 TRBV11-2 - CASSSHASINEQFF TGTGCCAGCAGCTCCCATGCTAGTATCAATGAGCAGTTCTTC
- TRBJ2-5 TRBV2 TRBD1 CASSGGQGTETQYF TGTGCCAGCAGTGGAGGACAGGGGACAGAGACCCAGTACTTC
- TRBJ1-5 TRBV4-3 TRBD1 CASSHGTGVNQPQHF TGCGCCAGCAGCCACGGGACAGGGGTCAATCAGCCCCAGCATTTT
once TRBJ2-7 TRBV9 TRBD2 CASSTPWGGRSNEQYF TGTGCCAGCAGCACGCCTTGGGGCGGGAGGAGCAACGAGCAGTACTTC
- TRBJ2-3 TRBV5-5 - CASSLVPRRDTQYF TGTGCCAGCAGCTTGGTGCCTAGGAGGGATACGCAGTATTTT